This T cell receptor beta chain was captured in a study of T cell repertoires in cytomegalovirus infection. The overall study: TCR beta signatures that were public indicated CMV infection and matching HLA type.

With 8 bases removed from V and 2 bases from J, the gap between germline ends came to 11 bases. Germline values: CDR1 SNHLY, CDR2 FYNNEI. The CDR3 is 13 amino acids. In the case of this clonotype: Its antigen is currently unknown.

TCRdb called the reads again in MiXCR, with one record for every CDR3 protein. This repertoire shows 650,000 to 850,000 distinct CDR3 sequences, almost 30% found once; its top ten account for 10% to 15%. This receptor was identified in a human donor in good health (CMV status not recorded). Some clones in this sample may be carry-over from other donors' samples. This specimen consisted of cultured CD8+ T cells from PBMCs, obtained from culture after CMV antigen stimulation. The chain links TRBV2 to TRBJ2-3; D unclear. The CDR3 reads CASPLLHTDTQYF. The CDR3 nucleotides are TGTGCCAGCCCACTCCTACACACAGATACGCAGTATTTT.